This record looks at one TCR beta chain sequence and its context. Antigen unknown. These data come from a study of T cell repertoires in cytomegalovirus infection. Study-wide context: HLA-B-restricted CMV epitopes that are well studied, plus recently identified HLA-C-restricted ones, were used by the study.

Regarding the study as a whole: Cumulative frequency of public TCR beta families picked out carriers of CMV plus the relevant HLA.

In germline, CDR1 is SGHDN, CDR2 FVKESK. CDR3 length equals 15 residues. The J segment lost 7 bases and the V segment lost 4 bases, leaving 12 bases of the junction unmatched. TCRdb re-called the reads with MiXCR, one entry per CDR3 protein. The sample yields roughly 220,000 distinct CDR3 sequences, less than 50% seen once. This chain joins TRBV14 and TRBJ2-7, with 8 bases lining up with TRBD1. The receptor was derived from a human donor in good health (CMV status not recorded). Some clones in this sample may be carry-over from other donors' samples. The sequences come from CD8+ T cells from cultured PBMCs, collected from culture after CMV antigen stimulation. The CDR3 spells CASSRVTDRAEEQYF. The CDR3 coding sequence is TGTGCCAGCAGCCGCGTTACGGACAGGGCTGAAGAGCAGTACTTC.